Below are 32 T cell receptor beta chains sequenced from a single sample in a study of T cell repertoires in aging, cancer and after chemotherapy. Multiplex touch-down PCR with TRB-A/B primers amplified rearranged V-D-J TRB sequences. MiXCR, run by TCRdb on the multiplex PCR reads, gives a single entry per CDR3 protein. The sample shows about 9,800 distinct CDR3 sequences, roughly 35% of them seen only once. The template was genomic DNA from peripheral blood, not RNA. Sequencing was done on a sample of blood. These receptors came from a human donor in good health.

The chain recombines TRBV13 with TRBJ2-5; tentative D call: TRBD2 (6 bases). Germline CDR1 PRHDT, CDR2 FYEKMQ (reference sequence). This CDR3 comprises 12 residues. V was trimmed by 4 bases and J by 4 bases, leaving 7 bases between them. The CDR3 DNA reads TGTGCCAGCAGCTGGAGGGGAGAGACCCAGTACTTC. This translates into CASSWRGETQYF.

This clonotype was counted a few times. The rearrangement links TRBV6-5 to TRBJ2-7, with TRBD2 identical over 11 bases. CDR1 MNHEY and CDR2 SVGAGI come from the germline V gene. This CDR3 is built from 16 residues. V lost 2 bases, J lost 0 bases, and 3 bases stayed unmatched. In nucleotides, the CDR3 is TGTGCCAGCAGTTACCGGGGACTAGCGGACTCCTACGAGCAGTACTTC. Translation gives CASSYRGLADSYEQYF.

Sample share makes this clonotype medium-sized. V and J are TRBV6-4 and TRBJ2-1; TRBD2 matches 11 bases. Looked up from germline, CDR1 is MRHNA and CDR2 is SNTAGT. Losses at the gene ends were 6 bases for V and 7 bases for J; bases not matched to a gene: 8. This CDR3 has 15 amino acids. DNA of the CDR3: TGTGCCAGCAGCCTACTAGCGGGAGCGAATAATGAGCAGTTCTTC. Translated: CASSLLAGANNEQFF.

The gene calls are TRBV12-3 or TRBV12-4 and TRBJ2-2; TRBD2 is a possible D gene (6 bases). The CDR3 consists of 15 residues. V was shortened by 6 bases and J by 0 bases, with 11 bases between the two germline ends. The CDR3 sequence is CASSPGRANTGELFF. The DNA of the CDR3 is TGTGCCAGCAGCCCCGGGAGAGCGAACACCGGGGAGCTGTTTTTT.

The chain is built from TRBV29-1 and TRBJ2-1; D gene uncertain. Trimming removed 0 bases from V and 5 bases from J, with 11 bases in between. The CDR3 sequence is 14 residues long. The germline CDR1 and CDR2 sequences are SQVTM and ANQGSEA. The DNA for the CDR3 is TGCAGCGTTGAAGAACGGGCGGAGAACAATGAGCAGTTCTTC. Protein sequence: CSVEERAENNEQFF.

This clonotype is classed as medium-sized (0.01 to 0.1%). The rearrangement links TRBV29-1 to TRBJ2-1, with 13 bases identical to TRBD2. The CDR3 runs 12 residues. The germline CDR1 and CDR2 sequences are SQVTM and ANQGSEA. Trimming took 8 bases from V and 8 from J; bases not matched to a gene: 3. As DNA, the CDR3 is TGCAGCATAGGACTAGCGGGAGATGAGCAGTTCTTC. Its protein is CSIGLAGDEQFF.

This clonotype is medium-sized within its sample. The chain is built from TRBV19 and TRBJ2-2, with TRBD1 identical over 10 bases. In germline, CDR1 is LNHDA, CDR2 SQIVND (reference sequence). V was pared by 5 bases and J by 6 bases, with 3 bases of the junction left unmatched. The CDR3 extends over 14 amino acids. The CDR3 DNA follows: TGTGCCAGTAGTGCCGGACAGGGGGCCGGGGAGCTGTTTTTT. This translates into CASSAGQGAGELFF.

V and J are TRBV19 and TRBJ2-1; weak D call: TRBD2 (6 bases). The length of the CDR3 is 14 residues. Germline V gene sequence: CDR1 LNHDA, CDR2 SQIVND (reference sequence). Trimming removed 3 bases from V and 3 bases from J, with 9 bases in between. Here the CDR3 DNA reads TGTGCCAGTAGTATGGGGGGTGACTACAATGAGCAGTTCTTC. It codes for CASSMGGDYNEQFF.

V gene TRBV20-1 combines with J gene TRBJ2-2; a possible D gene is TRBD2 (6 bases). Germline assignment: CDR1 DFQATT and CDR2 SNEGSKA (reference sequence). The CDR3 spans 14 residues. V was clipped by 0 bases and J by 7 bases, with 12 bases between them. For the CDR3, the DNA is TGCAGTGCTAGAGATAGGACTACTAGCGGGGAGCTGTTTTTT. Protein: CSARDRTTSGELFF.

In its sample, this clonotype ranks as medium-sized. The chain recombines TRBV19 with TRBJ2-7; 11 bases are shared with TRBD2. V lost 7 bases, J lost 3 bases, and 5 bases stayed unmatched. Germline-derived CDR1 and CDR2 are LNHDA and SQIVND (reference sequence). The CDR3 has 14 residues. CDR3 DNA: TGTGCCAGTAAGTCGACTAGCGGGGACTACGAGCAGTACTTC. It translates to CASKSTSGDYEQYF.

The chain couples TRBV18 to TRBJ2-1, with D perhaps TRBD1 (5 bases). The CDR3 length is 17 residues. Germline CDR1 reads KGHSH; CDR2 reads LQKENI. V lost 0 bases and J lost 2, with 14 bases in between. The chain's CDR3 is CASSPPKQDITYNEQFF. The CDR3 bases are TGTGCCAGCTCACCACCGAAACAGGATATTACCTACAATGAGCAGTTCTTC.

V usage is TRBV11-2 and J usage is TRBJ2-5; D remains unclear. The CDR3 loop spans 14 amino acids. Germline V gene data show CDR1 as SGHAT and CDR2 as FQNNGV. V gave up 1 base and J gave up 5 bases, with 11 bases separating them. The CDR3 DNA is TGTGCCAGCAGCTTAGTTTTTGCCAGCGAGACCCAGTACTTC. Translating gives CASSLVFASETQYF. The variable domain in full, with the rest retrieved from reference TRBV11-2 and TRBJ2-5, is EAGVAQSPRYKIIEKRQSVAFWCNPISGHATLYWYQQILGQGPKLLIQFQNNGVVDDSQLPKDRFSAERLKGVDSTLKIQPAKLEDSAVYLCASSLVFASETQYFGPGTRLLVL.

The chain employs TRBV5-5 and TRBJ2-3, with D possibly matching TRBD2 (6 bases). CDR3 size: 14 residues. V lost 3 bases and J 0 bases, leaving 8 bases between the germline ends. CDR1 and CDR2 (germline): SGHKS, YYEKEE (reference sequence). The CDR3 sequence is CASSSSGSTDTQYF. DNA of the CDR3: TGTGCCAGCAGCTCCAGCGGGAGCACAGATACGCAGTATTTT.

The gene calls are TRBV15 and TRBJ2-3; D is perhaps TRBD1 (5 bases). Germline V gene lookup returns CDR1 LNHNV and CDR2 YYDKDF (reference sequence). This CDR3 has 13 residues. The V gene lost 5 bases and the J gene lost 6 bases, with 12 bases spanning the gap. CDR3 loop: CATSRSGYDTQYF. The CDR3 nucleotides read TGTGCCACCAGCCGGTCAGGGTACGATACGCAGTATTTT.

To note about this clonotype: No conserved phenylalanine or tryptophan is present at the end of the CDR3, so a read error is the likely explanation. The genes are TRBV18 and TRBJ2-5, with a possible D match to TRBD2 (5 bases). The CDR3 has 13 residues. The V end was cut by 3 bases, the J end by 5 bases, with 10 bases between. Germline-derived CDR1 and CDR2 are KGHSH and LQKENI. DNA for the CDR3: TGTGCCAGCTCACCCACTTCGGGGGAGACCCAGTACTCC. Protein product: CASSPTSGETQYS.

The sample holds a few counts of this clonotype. The J gene is TRBJ2-7, the V gene TRBV6-1; 8 bases are shared with TRBD2. The V gene end was trimmed by 0 bases and the J gene end by 0 bases; junction bases not matched to a gene: 4. The CDR3 totals 16 residues. Germline V gene lookup returns CDR1 MNHNS and CDR2 SASEGT. DNA of the CDR3: TGTGCCAGCAGTGAAGCGCGGGGGGTAAGCTCCTACGAGCAGTACTTC. Translation: CASSEARGVSSYEQYF.

V is TRBV19 and J is TRBJ1-5; a weak D match, TRBD1 (6 bases). Germline values: CDR1 LNHDA, CDR2 SQIVND (reference sequence). V lost 10 bases to trimming and J lost 7 bases, with 23 bases between them. The CDR3 consists of 15 residues. The CDR3 bases are TGTGCCACCCGATCTCAAGGGGGGAAGTGGCAGCCCCAGCATTTT. Translating gives CATRSQGGKWQPQHF. Full variable domain (outside the CDR3, taken from reference TRBV19 and TRBJ1-5): DGGITQSPKYLFRKEGQNVTLSCEQNLNHDAMYWYRQDPGQGLRLIYYSQIVNDFQKGDIAEGYSVSREKKESFPLTVTSAQKNPTAFYLCATRSQGGKWQPQHFGDGTRLSIL.

The chain employs TRBV7-2 and TRBJ2-7, with TRBD1 matching over 7 bases. The CDR3 runs 15 residues. V was pared by 1 base and J by 5 bases, with 8 bases of the junction left unmatched. Germline V gives CDR1 SGHTA, CDR2 FQGNSA. The CDR3 spells CASSLGYTGVDEQYF. CDR3 coding DNA: TGTGCCAGCAGCTTAGGGTATACAGGGGTAGACGAGCAGTACTTC.

This chain uses TRBV7-2 with TRBJ2-7, with a possible D match to TRBD2 (6 bases). Germline V CDR1 and CDR2: SGHTA, FQGNSA. CDR3 size: 15 residues. Trimming stripped 3 bases from V and 6 bases from J, with 18 bases between. The CDR3 protein is CASSFMSGVLGEQYF. The CDR3 region has the DNA TGTGCCAGCAGCTTCATGTCGGGAGTTTTAGGCGAGCAGTACTTC.

This clonotype was seen only a few times. CDR3 amino acids: CATSRALEAPHTDTQYF. Written as DNA, the CDR3 is TGTGCCACCAGCAGAGCTTTAGAGGCCCCCCACACAGATACGCAGTATTTT. The genes are TRBV15 and TRBJ2-3; no reliable D call. V was clipped by 1 base and J by 2 bases, with 16 bases between them. Germline V CDR1 and CDR2: LNHNV, YYDKDF (reference sequence). This CDR3 is built from 17 residues.

The V and J genes are TRBV12-3 or TRBV12-4 and TRBJ1-6; D possibly corresponds to TRBD1 (6 bases). The length of the CDR3 is 16 residues. The V and J ends lost 5 bases and 2 bases respectively, with 13 bases between them. The CDR3 DNA is TGTGCCAGCAGTATTACAGGGAACCCCTATAATTCACCCCTCCACTTT. It yields the protein CASSITGNPYNSPLHF.

The J gene is TRBJ2-7, the V gene TRBV14; D might be TRBD1 (5 bases). The CDR3 is 16 amino acids. Trimming stripped 2 bases from V and 2 bases from J, with 16 bases between. Per the germline V gene, CDR1 is SGHDN and CDR2 is FVKESK. The CDR3 is CASSQNYGDRTYEQYF. CDR3 nucleotide sequence: TGTGCCAGCAGCCAAAATTATGGCGACAGAACCTACGAGCAGTACTTC.

This chain links TRBV11-1 with TRBJ1-1, with D maybe TRBD1 (5 bases). CDR3 length: 15 amino acids. CDR1 is SGHAT, CDR2 FQDESV, per germline (reference sequence). V lost 4 bases and J 1 base, leaving 13 bases between the germline ends. The CDR3 region is CASSYYDDRNTEAFF. DNA for the CDR3: TGTGCCAGCAGCTATTATGACGACAGGAACACTGAAGCTTTCTTT.

This clonotype was picked up a small number of times. The chain joins TRBV27 to TRBJ2-5; TRBD1 aligns across 9 bases. V trimming: 6 bases; J trimming: 6 bases; junction bases outside the gene matches: 14. Germline V gene sequence: CDR1 MNHEY, CDR2 SMNVEV (reference sequence). This CDR3 contains 16 residues. The CDR3: CASSSADRGGWKTQYF. In DNA form, the CDR3 reads TGTGCCAGCAGCAGCGCGGACAGGGGTGGGTGGAAGACCCAGTACTTC.

This clonotype was recorded a few times. This rearrangement joins TRBV18 to TRBJ1-5; TRBD1 aligns across 8 bases. In germline, CDR1 is KGHSH, CDR2 LQKENI. The J segment lost 2 bases and the V segment lost 3 bases, leaving 3 bases of the junction unmatched. This CDR3 comprises 15 residues. CDR3 region: CASSPDRGGNQPQHF. CDR3 DNA sequence: TGTGCCAGCTCACCTGACAGGGGTGGCAATCAGCCCCAGCATTTT.

This clonotype has just a few counts. The V and J genes are TRBV6-1 and TRBJ2-3, with 7 positions matching TRBD2. J was trimmed by 2 bases and V by 8 bases; bases with no gene match: 10. From germline, CDR1 is MNHNS and CDR2 SASEGT. CDR3 length: 15 residues. DNA for the CDR3: TGTGCCAGCCGAAAGGGAGCGGGGCACACAGATACGCAGTATTTT. Translated: CASRKGAGHTDTQYF.

The chain carries TRBV18 and TRBJ1-5; D gene uncertain. Looked up from germline, CDR1 is KGHSH and CDR2 is LQKENI. V shed 2 bases and J shed 0 bases, with 5 bases lying between them. The CDR3 runs to 14 residues. The CDR3 DNA is TGTGCCAGCTCACCATCAAATAGCAATCAGCCCCAGCATTTT. Translated, it gives CASSPSNSNQPQHF.

The chain uses TRBV27 and TRBJ2-3; no clear D gene. Germline loops: CDR1 MNHEY, CDR2 SMNVEV (reference sequence). V lost 0 bases, J lost 2 bases, and 6 bases lay in between. The CDR3 covers 14 residues. This CDR3 reads CASSLSGFTDTQYF. For the CDR3, the DNA is TGTGCCAGCAGTTTATCCGGGTTCACAGATACGCAGTATTTT.

This clonotype came up a few times. The chain joins TRBV18 to TRBJ1-5; D unclear. Germline V gene data show CDR1 as KGHSH and CDR2 as LQKENI. Trimming removed 6 bases at V and 5 bases at J, with 14 bases between. This CDR3 contains 14 residues. CDR3 in DNA: TGTGCCAGCTCGGGAGGGAATAAAGATCAGCCCCAGCATTTT. Protein product: CASSGGNKDQPQHF.

This clonotype was seen only once. The genes are TRBV5-4 and TRBJ1-2; 10 bases are a match to TRBD1. Per the germline V gene, CDR1 is SGHNT and CDR2 is YYREEE (reference sequence). J lost 8 bases, V lost 3 bases, and 4 bases had no gene match. CDR3 length equals 13 residues. CDR3 region: CASSSGQGGGYTF. As DNA, the CDR3 is TGTGCCAGCAGCTCTGGACAGGGGGGCGGCTACACCTTC. Supplemented by reference TRBV5-4 and TRBJ1-2, the full variable domain reads ETGVTQSPTHLIKTRGQQVTLRCSSQSGHNTVSWYQQALGQGPQFIFQYYREEENGRGNFPPRFSGLQFPNYSSELNVNALELDDSALYLCASSSGQGGGYTFGSGTRLTVV.

This clonotype is medium-sized within its sample. V usage is TRBV29-1 and J usage is TRBJ2-3; TRBD2 matches 7 bases. This CDR3 contains 14 residues. Losses at the gene ends were 4 bases for V and 3 bases for J; bases not matched to a gene: 7. Germline V gives CDR1 SQVTM, CDR2 ANQGSEA. The CDR3 sequence: CSVGGGVMTDTQYF. In DNA form, the CDR3 reads TGCAGCGTTGGGGGAGGGGTGATGACAGATACGCAGTATTTT.

This clonotype counts as large. This sequence joins TRBV29-1 and TRBJ2-3, with 12 nucleotides matching TRBD2. V lost 1 base and J lost 5; bases outside the gene matches: 4. Germline values: CDR1 SQVTM, CDR2 ANQGSEA. CDR3 length equals 15 residues. DNA for the CDR3: TGCAGCGTTGAAGGGTCTAGCGGGAGGGTAGATACGCAGTATTTT. It translates to CSVEGSSGRVDTQYF.